Listed here are 20 T cell receptor beta chains from one sample, sequenced in a study of tumour-infiltrating T cells in Burkitt lymphoma. Clones were sequenced by immunoSEQ multiplex PCR, and TCRdb holds only the in-frame ones, with some missing. The repertoire holds 4,500 to 6,000 clones, 13% seen once, with about 25% in the top ten. Material for sequencing was tumor tissue. The receptor set was obtained from a human donor with Burkitt lymphoma.

The chain joins TRBV7-2 to TRBJ2-1; 10 bases line up with TRBD2. This CDR3 is 16 amino acids long. The germline gives CDR1 SGHTA, CDR2 FQGNSA. V lost 5 bases and J lost 5; bases outside the gene matches: 9. The CDR3 reads CASSLLAGEAHNEQFF. The CDR3 nucleotides are TGTGCCAGCAGCCTCCTAGCGGGAGAGGCCCACAATGAGCAGTTCTTC.

This chain uses TRBV9 with TRBJ2-7, with D possibly being TRBD2 (5 bases). Trimming removed 0 bases from V and 4 bases from J, with 11 bases in between. Germline CDR1 is SGDLS and CDR2 is YYNGEE. The CDR3 sequence is 14 residues long. The CDR3 reads CASSVGTFGYEQYF. The DNA of the CDR3 is TGTGCCAGCAGCGTAGGGACTTTCGGTTACGAGCAGTACTTC.

The CDR3 coding sequence is TGTGCCAGCAGTATACCTAACACTGAAGCTTTCTTT. Translating gives CASSIPNTEAFF. This sequence joins TRBV28 and TRBJ1-1; D gene uncertain. The CDR3 loop spans 12 amino acids. In germline, CDR1 is MDHEN, CDR2 SYDVKM. V dropped 5 bases and J dropped 2 bases, with 6 bases sitting between them.

The CDR3 DNA follows: TGTGCCAGCAGCGCTTTGGGGGCCTCAAATTCACCCCTCCACTTT. Amino acid sequence: CASSALGASNSPLHF. The chain carries TRBV9 and TRBJ1-6, with D tentatively TRBD1 (6 bases). Germline loops: CDR1 SGDLS, CDR2 YYNGEE. The CDR3 spans 15 residues. The V gene lost 3 bases and the J gene lost 7 bases, with 14 bases spanning the gap.

This clone has more than one count but fewer than ten. This chain links TRBV15 with TRBJ2-1; weak D call: TRBD1 (5 bases). Germline V gene lookup returns CDR1 LNHNV and CDR2 YYDKDF (reference sequence). This CDR3 is 14 amino acids long. The V end was cut by 1 base, the J end by 1 base, with 5 bases between. The CDR3 nucleotides read TGTGCCACCAGCAGAGGACAGTCCTACAATGAGCAGTTCTTC. It specifies CATSRGQSYNEQFF.

By share of the sample, this clone is medium-sized. The chain recombines TRBV28 with TRBJ1-4; D gene ambiguous. Germline V CDR1 and CDR2: MDHEN, SYDVKM. This CDR3 has 14 residues. V was trimmed by 5 bases and J by 6 bases, leaving 13 bases between them. The CDR3 region has the DNA TGTGCCAGCAGTCTGCAATGGGGATATGAAAAACTGTTTTTT. As protein: CASSLQWGYEKLFF.

The rearrangement uses TRBV6-6 and TRBJ2-7, with D tentatively TRBD1 (5 bases). The CDR3 has 14 amino acids. Germline V gene data show CDR1 as MNHNY and CDR2 as SVGAGI (reference sequence). V was clipped by 5 bases and J by 3 bases, with 14 bases between them. The CDR3 DNA reads TGTGCCAGCAGTCTGGACATTCGGATCTACGAGCAGTACTTC. It specifies CASSLDIRIYEQYF.

The CDR3 nucleotides read TGTGCCAGCAGCCTGGGACAGGGCCTATACGAGCAGTACTTC. Residues: CASSLGQGLYEQYF. The rearrangement joins TRBV7-8 to TRBJ2-7; 9 bases agree with TRBD1. CDR1 and CDR2 from the germline V gene are SGHVS and FQNEAQ. The CDR3 loop spans 14 amino acids. Trimming at V came to 5 bases and at J to 4 bases, leaving 6 bases not matched to a gene.

J is TRBJ2-5 and V is TRBV7-6; TRBD1 or TRBD2 may be the D gene (6 bases each). The CDR3 extends over 15 amino acids. Between the trimmed V and J ends, which lost 2 bases and 5 bases, there was a span of 15 bases. From germline, CDR1 is SGHVS and CDR2 FNYEAQ. This CDR3 is CASSLRAGGGETQYF. CDR3 nucleotides: TGTGCCAGCAGCTTACGGGCAGGAGGGGGGGAGACCCAGTACTTC.

This clone was picked up a small number of times. This chain joins TRBV9 and TRBJ1-3, with unresolved D. The CDR3 extends over 17 amino acids. Trimming removed 4 bases at V and 0 bases at J, with 17 bases between. The germline CDR1 and CDR2 sequences are SGDLS and YYNGEE. The DNA for the CDR3 is TGTGCCAGCAGCCCCCAAGGACTGCAAAACTCTGGAAACACCATATATTTT. It is translated as CASSPQGLQNSGNTIYF.

This clone has more than one count but fewer than ten. V and J are TRBV4-2 and TRBJ2-3; a possible D gene is TRBD1 (5 bases). Germline CDR1 LGHNA, CDR2 YNFKEQ. Trimming left V 3 bases short and J 1 base short, with 11 bases between. This CDR3 region has 15 residues. The CDR3 nucleotides are TGTGCCAGCAGCCAGACAGTCTGGGGCACAGATACGCAGTATTTT. It codes for CASSQTVWGTDTQYF.

The chain's CDR3 is CASSITGGDFKGYTF. In DNA, the CDR3 is TGTGCCAGTAGTATAACGGGGGGCGATTTTAAAGGCTACACCTTC. The V and J genes are TRBV19 and TRBJ1-2, with D tentatively TRBD1 (6 bases). Per the germline V gene, CDR1 is LNHDA and CDR2 is SQIVND (reference sequence). The V end was cut by 2 bases, the J end by 8 bases, with 18 bases between. CDR3 length equals 15 residues. The full variable domain, its missing parts supplied by reference TRBV19 and TRBJ1-2, is DGGITQSPKYLFRKEGQNVTLSCEQNLNHDAMYWYRQDPGQGLRLIYYSQIVNDFQKGDIAEGYSVSREKKESFPLTVTSAQKNPTAFYLCASSITGGDFKGYTFGSGTRLTVV.

This clone appeared a few times. The chain uses TRBV30 and TRBJ1-4; 8 bases map to TRBD1. This CDR3 comprises 14 residues. Germline loops: CDR1 GTSNPN, CDR2 SVGIG (reference sequence). V lost 2 bases, J lost 7 bases, and 6 bases stayed unmatched. CDR3 amino acids: CAWSPRQGSEKLFF. Here the CDR3 DNA reads TGTGCCTGGAGTCCCCGACAGGGGAGTGAAAAACTGTTTTTT.

There are a few counts of this clone. The chain links TRBV19 to TRBJ1-5; TRBD1 might be the D (5 bases). Deletions cut 3 bases from V and 1 base from J, with 10 bases between. Germline V gives CDR1 LNHDA, CDR2 SQIVND (reference sequence). The CDR3 consists of 15 residues. This CDR3 is CASSIMWGSNQPQHF. In DNA, the CDR3 is TGTGCCAGTAGTATTATGTGGGGGAGCAATCAGCCCCAGCATTTT.

This clone was counted only a few times. This rearrangement joins TRBV10-3 to TRBJ2-5, with 10 bases lining up with TRBD1. J lost 3 bases, V lost 3 bases, and 4 bases had no gene match. The CDR3 is made up of 15 amino acids. Germline V gene lookup returns CDR1 ENHRY and CDR2 SYGVKD. The CDR3 here is CAISERDRGEETQYF. CDR3 in DNA: TGTGCCATCAGTGAAAGGGACAGGGGTGAAGAGACCCAGTACTTC.

The rearrangement links TRBV28 to TRBJ1-1; a possible D gene is TRBD1 (6 bases). Trimming shortened V by 6 bases and J by 6 bases, and 20 bases separated the two germline ends. The CDR3 spans 15 residues. The V gene's germline CDR1 is MDHEN and CDR2 SYDVKM. CDR3 sequence: CASRWGGRSVAEAFF. DNA for the CDR3: TGTGCCAGCAGGTGGGGGGGCAGGTCTGTGGCTGAAGCTTTCTTT.

The chain recombines TRBV5-1 with TRBJ2-5; TRBD1 agrees at 7 bases. Germline V gene sequence: CDR1 SGHRS, CDR2 YFSETQ. CDR3 length equals 14 residues. V shed 5 bases and J 1 base; nucleotides not matched to a gene: 5. Here the CDR3 reads CASSRDSGQETQYF. The CDR3 DNA sequence: TGCGCCAGCAGTAGGGACAGCGGCCAAGAGACCCAGTACTTC.

The chain is built from TRBV29-1 and TRBJ2-1; D is possibly TRBD2 (5 bases). Trimming took off 3 bases at V and 0 bases at J, with 12 bases between the two ends. This CDR3 contains 15 residues. Germline values: CDR1 SQVTM, CDR2 ANQGSEA. The CDR3 loop is CSVESRGSSYNEQFF. Here the CDR3 DNA reads TGCAGCGTTGAGTCCCGAGGGAGCTCCTACAATGAGCAGTTCTTC.

The gene calls are TRBV19 and TRBJ2-3; a weak D match, TRBD2 (6 bases). The V gene lost 5 bases and the J gene lost 1 base, with 13 bases spanning the gap. Germline CDR1 is LNHDA and CDR2 is SQIVND (reference sequence). The CDR3 covers 15 residues. The CDR3 bases are TGTGCCAGTAGTGTTAGCGGCTCAGGCACAGATACGCAGTATTTT. It yields the protein CASSVSGSGTDTQYF.

This clone has a single count. The rearrangement links TRBV7-2 to TRBJ2-3; 13 bases line up with TRBD2. Germline loops: CDR1 SGHTA, CDR2 FQGNSA. Trimming took 5 bases from V and 3 from J; bases not matched to a gene: 5. CDR3 size: 16 residues. The CDR3 sequence is CASSPTSGRGTDTQYF. The CDR3 nucleotides read TGTGCCAGCAGCCCAACTAGCGGGAGGGGTACAGATACGCAGTATTTT. Together with reference TRBV7-2 and TRBJ2-3, the CDR3 gives the full variable domain: GAGVSQSPSNKVTEKGKDVELRCDPISGHTALYWYRQSLGQGLEFLIYFQGNSAPDKSGLPSDRFSAERTGGSVSTLTIQRTQQEDSAVYLCASSPTSGRGTDTQYFGPGTRLTVL.